This TCR beta chain is from a study of T cell responses to AZD1222 COVID-19 vaccine. Study-level results: Just a handful of AZD1222 recipients were seropositive at baseline.

Trimming shortened V by 2 bases and J by 5 bases, and 21 bases separated the two germline ends. This CDR3 comprises 17 residues. Germline lookup yields CDR1 SGDLS and CDR2 YYNGEE. The count of this clone is one. Its antigen is still unknown. TCRdb's copy holds only in-frame clones and misses some; the assay was immunoSEQ multiplex PCR. The sample consists of about 120,000 clones, about 90% of them appearing once. The source was peripheral blood, collected on day 0 of AZD1222 vaccination. The gene calls are TRBV9 and TRBJ2-3; D tentatively fits TRBD1 or TRBD2 (6 bases each). The TCR originated in an adult in good health. The CDR3 spells CASSVGVGGTVEDTQYF. In DNA form, the CDR3 reads TGTGCCAGCAGCGTTGGAGTGGGGGGCACAGTCGAAGATACGCAGTATTTT. Supplemented by reference TRBV9 and TRBJ2-3, the full variable domain reads DSGVTQTPKHLITATGQRVTLRCSPRSGDLSVYWYQQSLDQGLQFLIQYYNGEERAKGNILERFSAQQFPDLHSELNLSSLELGDSALYFCASSVGVGGTVEDTQYFGPGTRLTVL.